The 27 T cell receptor beta chains reported below all come from one sample, sequenced in a study of blood T cell repertoires in COVID-19. Data came from immunoSEQ multiplex PCR; TCRdb stores just in-frame clones and leaves some out. The profile covers about 160,000 clones, with 80% to 90% appearing a single time and roughly a fifth taken by the ten largest. The specimen was peripheral blood. All receptors derive from a woman aged 80 or over with acute or convalescent COVID-19.

There are a few counts of this clone. The chain couples TRBV2 to TRBJ2-1, with D tentatively TRBD2 (6 bases). V shed 8 bases and J shed 4 bases, with 12 bases lying between them. Germline CDR1 and CDR2: SNHLY and FYNNEI. The CDR3 totals 13 residues. The CDR3 sequence: CASVRAGYNEQFF. In nucleotides, the CDR3 is TGTGCCAGCGTCCGTGCGGGGTACAATGAGCAGTTCTTC.

The chain couples TRBV9 to TRBJ2-3; 7 nucleotides line up with TRBD1. The CDR3 is 17 residues long. V lost 4 bases to trimming and J lost 0 bases; unmatched junction nucleotides: 11. In germline, CDR1 is SGDLS, CDR2 YYNGEE. The CDR3 sequence is CASSPRGIKTSTDTQYF. CDR3 nucleotides: TGTGCCAGCAGCCCCAGGGGGATTAAAACTAGCACAGATACGCAGTATTTT.

This clone occurred a few times. V usage is TRBV15 and J usage is TRBJ1-5; D unclear. CDR1 LNHNV and CDR2 YYDKDF come from the germline V gene (reference sequence). CDR3 length: 13 amino acids. V was clipped by 1 base and J by 6 bases, with 7 bases between them. CDR3 loop: CATSRGRGQPQHF. In DNA, the CDR3 is TGTGCCACCAGCAGAGGGCGAGGTCAGCCCCAGCATTTT.

This chain uses TRBV15 with TRBJ2-7, with D unclear. The ends were cut back, 0 bases at V and 4 bases at J, with 4 bases in the middle. The germline V gene has CDR1 LNHNV and CDR2 YYDKDF (reference sequence). The CDR3 has 12 residues. Here the CDR3 reads CATSRDQYEQYF. The CDR3 DNA is TGTGCCACCAGCAGAGATCAATACGAGCAGTACTTC.

V and J are TRBV5-5 and TRBJ1-1, with unresolved D. This CDR3 is 14 amino acids long. The V gene lost 0 bases and the J gene lost 1 base, with 7 bases spanning the gap. The germline gives CDR1 SGHKS, CDR2 YYEKEE (reference sequence). The CDR3 reads CASSLDPQNTEAFF. The CDR3 nucleotides are TGTGCCAGCAGCTTGGATCCCCAGAACACTGAAGCTTTCTTT.

The rearrangement joins TRBV4-1 to TRBJ2-2; 10 nucleotides match TRBD2. From germline, CDR1 is MGHRA and CDR2 YSYEKL. The CDR3 has 15 residues. V was pared by 6 bases and J by 4 bases, with 5 bases of the junction left unmatched. The CDR3 nucleotides are TGCGCCAGCAGAACTAGCGGGATGGGCACCGGGGAGCTGTTTTTT. Residues: CASRTSGMGTGELFF.

A few counts support this clone. The chain has TRBV3-1 (or the pseudogene TRBV3-2) and TRBJ1-4; the D is unclear. Trimming pared 0 bases from V and 2 bases from J, leaving 10 bases between. Germline loops: CDR1 LGHDT, CDR2 YNNKEL (reference sequence). The CDR3 loop spans 16 amino acids. DNA for the CDR3: TGTGCCAGCAGCCAAGATCCGGGATTGACTAATGAAAAACTGTTTTTT. Protein: CASSQDPGLTNEKLFF.

The chain carries TRBV6-5 and TRBJ1-4; possibly TRBD1 for D (6 bases). CDR1 MNHEY and CDR2 SVGAGI come from the germline V gene. CDR3 length: 15 residues. The ends were cut back, 0 bases at V and 3 bases at J, with 8 bases in the middle. The DNA of the CDR3 is TGTGCCAGCAGTTACTCCGGGGGGCCTAATGAAAAACTGTTTTTT. Residues: CASSYSGGPNEKLFF.

The chain joins TRBV13 to TRBJ2-3, with 7 bases identical to TRBD2. This CDR3 contains 13 residues. Germline V gene sequence: CDR1 PRHDT, CDR2 FYEKMQ (reference sequence). Trimming at V came to 5 bases and at J to 2 bases, leaving 1 base not matched to a gene. The CDR3 DNA is TGTGCCAGCAGCCGGGACTACACAGATACGCAGTATTTT. Translation gives CASSRDYTDTQYF.

The V call is TRBV7-9, the J call TRBJ2-7; tentative D call: TRBD2 (5 bases). This CDR3 spans 15 amino acids. V dropped 4 bases and J dropped 2 bases, with 15 bases sitting between them. Per germline, CDR1 SEHNR and CDR2 FQNEAQ (reference sequence). The CDR3 protein is CASSSRLLAPYEQYF. The CDR3 nucleotides are TGTGCCAGCAGCTCCCGCCTTCTAGCCCCCTACGAGCAGTACTTC.

Regarding this clone: Other DNA sequences in the sample encode the same CDR3. V is TRBV5-1 and J is TRBJ2-3, with unresolved D. The germline V and J ends were trimmed by 0 bases and 0 bases, with 8 bases remaining between them. Germline values: CDR1 SGHRS, CDR2 YFSETQ. This CDR3 is built from 15 residues. The CDR3 loop reads CASSLVAGSTDTQYF. CDR3 coding DNA: TGCGCCAGCAGCTTGGTGGCAGGTAGCACAGATACGCAGTATTTT.

The rearrangement links TRBV6-6 to TRBJ1-3; maybe TRBD1 (6 bases). The CDR3 has 16 amino acids. Between the trimmed V and J ends, which lost 5 bases and 0 bases, there was a span of 14 bases. The V gene's germline CDR1 is MNHNY and CDR2 SVGAGI (reference sequence). CDR3 nucleotide sequence: TGTGCCAGCAGTACAGGGTTCCCTCACTCTGGAAACACCATATATTTT. Translated, it gives CASSTGFPHSGNTIYF.

This clone was seen only once. The chain has TRBV19 and TRBJ2-1; 7 bases map to TRBD2. This CDR3 comprises 15 residues. Germline V gene data show CDR1 as LNHDA and CDR2 as SQIVND (reference sequence). With V trimmed by 1 base and J by 2 bases, 2 bases remained unmatched. The CDR3 sequence: CASSIVAGTYNEQFF. DNA for the CDR3: TGTGCCAGTAGTATAGTAGCGGGCACCTACAATGAGCAGTTCTTC.

The rearrangement joins TRBV5-4 to TRBJ2-5, with a tentative D call TRBD2 (5 bases). Trimming stripped 4 bases from V and 5 bases from J, with 18 bases between. The germline V gene encodes CDR1 SGHNT and CDR2 YYREEE (reference sequence). This CDR3 spans 15 amino acids. CDR3 sequence (DNA): TGTGCCAGCAGCCCGACGACCGCCGGCGGGGAGACCCAGTACTTC. The encoded protein is CASSPTTAGGETQYF.

The genes are TRBV27 and TRBJ2-3, with TRBD2 matching 9 bases. Germline V gene data show CDR1 as MNHEY and CDR2 as SMNVEV (reference sequence). This CDR3 is built from 17 residues. V lost 6 bases and J lost 0; bases outside the gene matches: 10. The CDR3 DNA reads as TGTGCCAGCAGACCCTTAAGACTAGCGGATAGCACAGATACGCAGTATTTT. It codes for CASRPLRLADSTDTQYF.

The rearrangement uses TRBV6-5 and TRBJ2-1, with 13 bases matching TRBD2. The CDR3 extends over 15 amino acids. CDR1 and CDR2 from the germline V gene are MNHEY and SVGAGI. Trimming took 6 bases from V and 6 from J; bases not matched to a gene: 5. CDR3 DNA sequence: TGTGCCAGCAGCCTAGGGACTAGCGGGACCAATGAGCAGTTCTTC. Its translation: CASSLGTSGTNEQFF.

CDR3 protein: CASSPGASRDTQYF. Written as DNA, the CDR3 is TGCGCCAGCAGCCCAGGGGCTTCGAGAGATACGCAGTATTTT. V usage is TRBV5-1 and J usage is TRBJ2-3; D perhaps matches TRBD1 (6 bases). This CDR3 is 14 amino acids long. Germline V lookup: CDR1 SGHRS, CDR2 YFSETQ. Between the trimmed V and J ends, which lost 4 bases and 5 bases, there was a span of 14 bases.

The chain employs TRBV4-3 and TRBJ1-5; D is perhaps TRBD1 (5 bases). The CDR3 covers 14 residues. Between the trimmed V and J ends, which lost 3 bases and 2 bases, there was a span of 8 bases. In germline, CDR1 is LGHNA, CDR2 YSLEER. Here the CDR3 DNA reads TGCGCCAGCAGCCAGCGGGGGGGCAATCAGCCCCAGCATTTT. Protein: CASSQRGGNQPQHF.

The rearrangement uses TRBV13 and TRBJ2-6, with TRBD1 as a possible D gene (6 bases). The CDR3 runs 17 residues. Per the germline V gene, CDR1 is PRHDT and CDR2 is FYEKMQ (reference sequence). Trimming cost V 7 bases and J 0 bases, with 16 bases left between them. CDR3 protein: CASITRGHLSGANVLTF. The CDR3 nucleotides are TGTGCCAGCATCACCAGGGGACACCTCTCTGGGGCCAACGTCCTGACTTTC. Full variable domain (rest looked up from reference TRBV13 and TRBJ2-6): AAGVIQSPRHLIKEKRETATLKCYPIPRHDTVYWYQQGPGQDPQFLISFYEKMQSDKGSIPDRFSAQQFSDYHSELNMSSLELGDSALYFCASITRGHLSGANVLTFGAGSRLTVL.

The chain uses TRBV29-1 and TRBJ2-2, with 8 positions matching TRBD1. This CDR3 is built from 12 residues. Looked up from germline, CDR1 is SQVTM and CDR2 is ANQGSEA. The ends lost 6 bases at V and 7 bases at J; junction bases unmatched: 4. The CDR3 DNA reads as TGCAGCGTACGACAGGGGTACGGGGAGCTGTTTTTT. Its translation: CSVRQGYGELFF.

For this clone: The sample holds other DNA sequences that translate to the same CDR3. The chain is built from TRBV6-5 and TRBJ1-6, with 9 bases matching TRBD1. Trimming at V came to 6 bases and at J to 13 bases, leaving 7 bases not matched to a gene. This CDR3 comprises 13 residues. Germline V gives CDR1 MNHEY, CDR2 SVGAGI. The CDR3, as DNA: TGTGCCAGCAGCTACGGGACAGGGAGTCCCCTCCACTTT. Residues: CASSYGTGSPLHF.

The V and J genes are TRBV9 and TRBJ2-5, with 9 bases matching TRBD1. Germline assignment: CDR1 SGDLS and CDR2 YYNGEE. J lost 2 bases, V lost 0 bases, and 2 bases had no gene match. This CDR3 is built from 15 residues. The CDR3 DNA reads TGTGCCAGCAGCGTAGGGGGACAGGGTCAAGAGACCCAGTACTTC. Its translation is CASSVGGQGQETQYF.

This chain links TRBV7-2 with TRBJ2-7; no clear D. The CDR3 totals 14 residues. Germline assignment: CDR1 SGHTA and CDR2 FQGNSA. V was pared by 4 bases and J by 4 bases, with 14 bases between. Written as DNA, the CDR3 is TGTGCCAGCAGCTCCTTTTCGCCTAAATACGAGCAGTACTTC. Translation: CASSSFSPKYEQYF.

This chain joins TRBV18 and TRBJ1-1; D possibly corresponds to TRBD1 (6 bases). Trimming pared 5 bases from V and 1 base from J, leaving 20 bases between. From germline, CDR1 is KGHSH and CDR2 LQKENI. CDR3 length: 17 amino acids. This chain's CDR3 is CASSSTGRREGNTEAFF. CDR3 DNA: TGTGCCAGCTCATCAACAGGGCGCCGGGAGGGGAACACTGAAGCTTTCTTT.

The chain couples TRBV10-3 to TRBJ1-1; perhaps TRBD1 as D (6 bases). CDR1 and CDR2 from the germline V gene are ENHRY and SYGVKD. V was shortened by 7 bases and J by 4 bases, with 13 bases between the two germline ends. CDR3 length: 13 amino acids. CDR3 sequence: CAITPKQGTEAFF. The CDR3 DNA reads TGTGCCATCACCCCAAAACAGGGCACTGAAGCTTTCTTT.

This chain joins TRBV10-3 and TRBJ1-2; D remains ambiguous. The length of the CDR3 is 13 residues. Germline V lookup: CDR1 ENHRY, CDR2 SYGVKD. The V end lost 1 base, the J end lost 3 bases, and 6 bases lay between the germline ends. The CDR3 loop is CAISELGDYGYTF. The CDR3 region has the DNA TGTGCCATCAGTGAGTTGGGAGACTATGGCTACACCTTC.

The genes are TRBV19 and TRBJ2-2, with D perhaps matching TRBD2 (6 bases). This CDR3 is built from 17 residues. V dropped 7 bases and J dropped 0 bases, with 18 bases sitting between them. Germline V lookup: CDR1 LNHDA, CDR2 SQIVND (reference sequence). CDR3 in DNA: TGTGCCAGTACCACCTCCTCGGGGGTCGCGAACACCGGGGAGCTGTTTTTT. Translating it yields CASTTSSGVANTGELFF. The full variable domain, completed using reference TRBV19 and TRBJ2-2, is DGGITQSPKYLFRKEGQNVTLSCEQNLNHDAMYWYRQDPGQGLRLIYYSQIVNDFQKGDIAEGYSVSREKKESFPLTVTSAQKNPTAFYLCASTTSSGVANTGELFFGEGSRLTVL.